The clone carrying this TCR beta chain has just a few counts. Its antigen is still unknown. Hyperthyroidism in the patients, aged 18 to 65, was newly diagnosed and under 2 months in duration. Diagnoses were made from clinical symptoms, serum measures (thyroxine and TRAb), thyroid ultrasound and orbital computed tomography. The sample comes from a study of T cells in Graves' hyperthyroidism and ophthalmopathy. Researchers amplified the TCR beta CDR3 regions from RNA transcripts. A set of HTBI primers served as the primers for a first-round RT-PCR of the TCR CDR3. TCRdb called the multiplex PCR reads again in MiXCR, with one record for every CDR3 protein. The table lists roughly 420,000 distinct CDR3 sequences, about a sixth of them singletons. The CDR3 runs 15 residues. V lost 1 base, J lost 7 bases, and 7 bases stayed unmatched. The germline V gene has CDR1 DFQATT and CDR2 SNEGSKA (reference sequence).

Overall study findings and caveats: The blood repertoire included most of the expanded thyroid clonotypes above 0.001. In the analysis, a 13 V-J model separated ophthalmopathy from stable hyperthyroidism.

This chain links TRBV20-1 with TRBJ1-6, with 7 bases aligning to TRBD1. Sequenced material: blood. The sequence derives from a woman under 30 with Graves' hyperthyroidism. The CDR3 sequence: CSARAGTATNSPLHF. CDR3 nucleotide sequence: TGCAGTGCTAGAGCCGGGACAGCGACAAATTCACCCCTCCACTTT.